This entry describes one T cell receptor beta chain. No antigen is known for it. CDR1 is DFQATT, CDR2 SNEGSKA, per germline (reference sequence). Germline trimming cut 2 bases from V and 8 bases from J; bases unmatched to any gene: 8. This CDR3 is 15 amino acids long. Using its own MiXCR run on the 5' RACE reads, TCRdb lists one record per CDR3 protein. The sample records 250,000 or so distinct CDR3 sequences, 24% being singletons. The data stem from a study of CD8 T cells in ankylosing spondylitis. General study results and limits: Characteristic, it appeared, of ankylosing spondylitis blood was a TCR beta motif of eight highly homologous variants. Disease-associated clones were CD8+ and fairly uncommon in peripheral blood. Earlier literature documents some of the motif variants in reactive arthritis synovial fluid and blood. Significant enrichment of disease-linked clones was reported in matched ankylosing spondylitis synovial fluid.

Sequencing used blood, either unsorted or a sorted T cell fraction (not recorded which). The chain links TRBV20-1 to TRBJ1-4; TRBD1 matches at 10 bases. This clonotype was obtained from a male donor with ankylosing spondylitis or in good health (not recorded which). The CDR3: CSARLPGQGNEKLFF. CDR3 coding DNA: TGCAGTGCTAGACTACCGGGACAGGGGAACGAAAAACTGTTTTTT.